The T cell receptor beta chain under discussion was sequenced for a study of cytomegalovirus exposure and HLA in healthy donors. Germline CDR1 reads MNHNS; CDR2 reads SASEGT. This CDR3 region has 13 residues. J gave up 4 bases and V 8 bases, and 5 bases lay outside the gene matches. The PCR had 60 Vbeta and 13 Jbeta primers. Sequencing used immunoSEQ multiplex PCR; TCRdb keeps in-frame clones, though not all of them. The sample lists about 110,000 clones, about three quarters occurring once. The chain has TRBV6-1 and TRBJ1-5; 7 positions match TRBD1. The sample comprised PBMCs. The receptor comes from a boy between 5 and 17 years old in good health and CMV-seronegative. The DNA for the CDR3 is TGTGCCAGCGTTTCGACAGGGAATCAGCCCCAGCATTTT. Protein product: CASVSTGNQPQHF.